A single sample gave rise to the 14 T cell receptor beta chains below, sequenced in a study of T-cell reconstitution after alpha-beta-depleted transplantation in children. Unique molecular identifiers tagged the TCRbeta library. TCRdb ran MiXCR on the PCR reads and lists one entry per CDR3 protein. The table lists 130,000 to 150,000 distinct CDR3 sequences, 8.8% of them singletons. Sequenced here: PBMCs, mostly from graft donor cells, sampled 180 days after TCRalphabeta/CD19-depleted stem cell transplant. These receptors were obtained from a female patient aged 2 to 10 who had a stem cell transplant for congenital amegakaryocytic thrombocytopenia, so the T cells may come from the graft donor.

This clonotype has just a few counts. The CDR3 protein is CASSDPTGGGQPQHF. CDR3 nucleotide sequence: TGTGCCAGCAGTGACCCGACAGGGGGCGGTCAGCCCCAGCATTTT. The chain carries TRBV28 and TRBJ1-5; TRBD1 agrees at 10 bases. Germline CDR1 MDHEN, CDR2 SYDVKM. The J segment lost 6 bases and the V segment lost 5 bases, leaving 7 bases of the junction unmatched. The CDR3 has 15 amino acids.

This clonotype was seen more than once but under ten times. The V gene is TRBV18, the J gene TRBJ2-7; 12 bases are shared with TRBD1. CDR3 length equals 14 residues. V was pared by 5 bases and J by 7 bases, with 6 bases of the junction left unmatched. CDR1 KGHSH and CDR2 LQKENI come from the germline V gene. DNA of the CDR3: TGTGCCAGCTCATCGGGACAGGGGGCGGGTGAGCAGTACTTC. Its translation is CASSSGQGAGEQYF.

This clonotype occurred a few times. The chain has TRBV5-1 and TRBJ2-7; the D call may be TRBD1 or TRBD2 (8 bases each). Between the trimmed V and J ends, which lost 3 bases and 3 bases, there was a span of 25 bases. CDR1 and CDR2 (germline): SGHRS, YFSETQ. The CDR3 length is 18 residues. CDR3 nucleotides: TGCGCCAGCAGCTCAGGGGGCCTTGCGGGAGGCTCGGTCTACGAGCAGTACTTC. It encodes CASSSGGLAGGSVYEQYF.

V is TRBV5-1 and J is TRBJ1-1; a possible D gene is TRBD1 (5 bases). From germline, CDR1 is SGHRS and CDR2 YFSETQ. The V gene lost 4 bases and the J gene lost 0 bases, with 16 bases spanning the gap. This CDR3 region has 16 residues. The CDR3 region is CASSVSSGTMNTEAFF. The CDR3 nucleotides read TGCGCCAGCAGCGTTAGCTCCGGGACGATGAACACTGAAGCTTTCTTT.

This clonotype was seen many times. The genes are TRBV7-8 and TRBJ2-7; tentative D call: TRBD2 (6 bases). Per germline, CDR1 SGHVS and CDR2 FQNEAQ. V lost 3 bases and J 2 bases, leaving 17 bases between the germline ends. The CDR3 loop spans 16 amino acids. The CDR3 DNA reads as TGTGCCAGCAGCTTTTACCCGACTAGTTCCCCCTACGAGCAGTACTTC. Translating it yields CASSFYPTSSPYEQYF.

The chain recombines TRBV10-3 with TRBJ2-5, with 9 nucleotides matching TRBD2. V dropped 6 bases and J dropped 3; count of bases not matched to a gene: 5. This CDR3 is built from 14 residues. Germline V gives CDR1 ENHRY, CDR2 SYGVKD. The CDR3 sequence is CAISVSSGEETQYF. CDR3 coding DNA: TGTGCCATCAGCGTCTCTAGCGGGGAAGAGACCCAGTACTTC.

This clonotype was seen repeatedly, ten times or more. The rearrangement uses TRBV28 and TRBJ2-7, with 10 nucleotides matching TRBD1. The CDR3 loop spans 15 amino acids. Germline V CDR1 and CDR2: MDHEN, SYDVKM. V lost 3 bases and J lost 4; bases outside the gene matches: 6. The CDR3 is CASSLKGTGDYEQYF. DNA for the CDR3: TGTGCCAGCAGTTTGAAGGGGACAGGGGATTACGAGCAGTACTTC.

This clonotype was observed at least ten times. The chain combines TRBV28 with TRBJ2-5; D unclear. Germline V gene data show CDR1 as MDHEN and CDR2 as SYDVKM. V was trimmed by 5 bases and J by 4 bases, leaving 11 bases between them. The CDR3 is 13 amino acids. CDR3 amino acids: CASSTVDLETQYF. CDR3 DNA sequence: TGTGCCAGCAGTACCGTCGATCTAGAGACCCAGTACTTC.

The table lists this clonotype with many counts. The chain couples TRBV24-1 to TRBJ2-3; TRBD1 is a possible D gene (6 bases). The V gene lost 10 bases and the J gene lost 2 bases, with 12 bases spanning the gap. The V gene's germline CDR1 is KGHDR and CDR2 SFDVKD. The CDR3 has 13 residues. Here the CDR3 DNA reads TGTGCCACGGGGACATTCCTCACAGATACGCAGTATTTT. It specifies CATGTFLTDTQYF.

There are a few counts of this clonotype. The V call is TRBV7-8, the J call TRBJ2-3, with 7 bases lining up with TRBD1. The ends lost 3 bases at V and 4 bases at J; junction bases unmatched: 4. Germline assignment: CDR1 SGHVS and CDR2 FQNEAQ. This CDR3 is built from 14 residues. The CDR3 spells CASSFTGTADTQYF. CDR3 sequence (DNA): TGTGCCAGCAGCTTTACCGGGACAGCAGATACGCAGTATTTT.

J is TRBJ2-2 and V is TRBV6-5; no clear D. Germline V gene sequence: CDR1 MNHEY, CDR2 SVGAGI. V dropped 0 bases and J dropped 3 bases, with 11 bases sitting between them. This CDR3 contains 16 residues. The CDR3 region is CASSYSSRLDTGELFF. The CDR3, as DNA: TGTGCCAGCAGTTACTCTTCGCGACTGGACACCGGGGAGCTGTTTTTT.

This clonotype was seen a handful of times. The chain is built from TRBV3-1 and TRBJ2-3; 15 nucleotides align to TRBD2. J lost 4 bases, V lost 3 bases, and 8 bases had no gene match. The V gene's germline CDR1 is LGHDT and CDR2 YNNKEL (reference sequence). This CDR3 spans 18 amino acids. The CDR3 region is CASSHPLGLAGGADTQYF. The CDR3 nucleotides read TGTGCCAGCAGCCACCCTTTGGGACTAGCGGGAGGTGCAGATACGCAGTATTTT.

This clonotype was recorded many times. CDR3 DNA sequence: TGCAGTGCTAGCCCTGCGCCAGCGACCTACGAGCAGTACTTC. Its translation: CSASPAPATYEQYF. The V call is TRBV20-1, the J call TRBJ2-7; D is ambiguous. V shed 3 bases and J shed 2 bases, with 14 bases lying between them. Germline CDR1 DFQATT, CDR2 SNEGSKA (reference sequence). This CDR3 has 14 amino acids.

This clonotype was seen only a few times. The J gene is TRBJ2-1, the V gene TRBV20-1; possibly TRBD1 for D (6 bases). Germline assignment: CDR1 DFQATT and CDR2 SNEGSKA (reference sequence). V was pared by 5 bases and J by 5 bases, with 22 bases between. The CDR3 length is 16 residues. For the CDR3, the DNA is TGCAGTGCTCTAGCTCCGTGGGGTCACAGGGACAATGAGCAGTTCTTC. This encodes CSALAPWGHRDNEQFF.